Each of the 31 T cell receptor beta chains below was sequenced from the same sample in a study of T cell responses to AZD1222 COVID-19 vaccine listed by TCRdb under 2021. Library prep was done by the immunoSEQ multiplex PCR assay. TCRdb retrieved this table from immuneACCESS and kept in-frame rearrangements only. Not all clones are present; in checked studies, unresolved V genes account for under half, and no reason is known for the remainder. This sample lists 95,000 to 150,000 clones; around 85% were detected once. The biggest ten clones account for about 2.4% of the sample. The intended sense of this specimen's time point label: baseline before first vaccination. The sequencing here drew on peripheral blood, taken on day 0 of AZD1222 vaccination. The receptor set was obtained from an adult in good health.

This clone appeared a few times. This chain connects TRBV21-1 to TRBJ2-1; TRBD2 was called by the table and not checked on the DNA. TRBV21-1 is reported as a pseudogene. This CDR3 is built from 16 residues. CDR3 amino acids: CASSKNASGRCNEQFF. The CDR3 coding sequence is TGTGCCAGCAGCAAGAATGCTAGCGGGAGGTGCAATGAGCAGTTCTTC.

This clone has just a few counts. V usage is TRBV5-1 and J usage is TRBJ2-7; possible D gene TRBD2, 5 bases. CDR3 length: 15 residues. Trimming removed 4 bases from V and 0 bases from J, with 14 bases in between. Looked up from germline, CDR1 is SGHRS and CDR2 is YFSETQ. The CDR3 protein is CASSQDYLSSYEQYF. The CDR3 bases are TGCGCCAGCAGCCAAGACTACCTGAGCTCCTACGAGCAGTACTTC. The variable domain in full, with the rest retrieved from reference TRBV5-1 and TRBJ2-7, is KAGVTQTPRYLIKTRGQQVTLSCSPISGHRSVSWYQQTPGQGLQFLFEYFSETQRNKGNFPGRFSGRQFSNSRSEMNVSTLELGDSALYLCASSQDYLSSYEQYFGPGTRLTVT.

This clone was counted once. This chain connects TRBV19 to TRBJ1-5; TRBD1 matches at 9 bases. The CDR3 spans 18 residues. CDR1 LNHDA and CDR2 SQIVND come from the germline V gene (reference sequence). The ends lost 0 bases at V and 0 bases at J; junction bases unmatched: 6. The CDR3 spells CASSIDQGQGISNQPQHF. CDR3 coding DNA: TGTGCCAGTAGTATAGATCAAGGACAGGGGATTAGCAATCAGCCCCAGCATTTT.

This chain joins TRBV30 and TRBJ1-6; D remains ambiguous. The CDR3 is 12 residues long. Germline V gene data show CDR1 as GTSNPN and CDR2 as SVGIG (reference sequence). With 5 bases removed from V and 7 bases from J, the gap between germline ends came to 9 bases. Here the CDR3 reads CAWADVNSPLHF. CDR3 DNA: TGTGCCTGGGCGGACGTAAATTCACCCCTCCACTTT.

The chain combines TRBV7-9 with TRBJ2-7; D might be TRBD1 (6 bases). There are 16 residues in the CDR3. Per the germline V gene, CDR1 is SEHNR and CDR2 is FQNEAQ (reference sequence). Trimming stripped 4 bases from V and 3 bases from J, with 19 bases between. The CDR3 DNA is TGTGCCAGCAGCTCTAGTATACAGGGCAATCACTACGAGCAGTACTTC. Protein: CASSSSIQGNHYEQYF.

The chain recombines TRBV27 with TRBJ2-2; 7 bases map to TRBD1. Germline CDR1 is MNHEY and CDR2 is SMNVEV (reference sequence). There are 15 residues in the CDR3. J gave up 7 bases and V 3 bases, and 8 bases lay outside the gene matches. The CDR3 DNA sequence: TGTGCCAGCAGTTTCTCCGGGACAGTACACGGGGAGCTGTTTTTT. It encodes CASSFSGTVHGELFF.

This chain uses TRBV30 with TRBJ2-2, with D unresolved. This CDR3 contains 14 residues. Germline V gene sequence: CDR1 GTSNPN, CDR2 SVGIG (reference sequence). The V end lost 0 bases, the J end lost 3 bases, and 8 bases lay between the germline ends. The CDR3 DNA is TGTGCCTGGAGTGTGGCGCGATACACCGGGGAGCTGTTTTTT. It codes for CAWSVARYTGELFF.

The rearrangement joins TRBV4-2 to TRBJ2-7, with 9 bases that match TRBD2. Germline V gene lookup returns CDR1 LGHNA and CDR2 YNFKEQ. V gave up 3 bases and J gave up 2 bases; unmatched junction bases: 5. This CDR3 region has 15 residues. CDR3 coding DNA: TGTGCCAGCAGCCATCGGCGGGAGGGGACCTACGAGCAGTACTTC. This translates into CASSHRREGTYEQYF.

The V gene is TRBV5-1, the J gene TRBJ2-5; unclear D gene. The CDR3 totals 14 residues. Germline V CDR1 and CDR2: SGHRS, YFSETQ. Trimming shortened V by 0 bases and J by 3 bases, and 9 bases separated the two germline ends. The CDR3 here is CASSLAAREETQYF. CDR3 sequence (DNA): TGCGCCAGCAGCTTGGCGGCTAGAGAAGAGACCCAGTACTTC.

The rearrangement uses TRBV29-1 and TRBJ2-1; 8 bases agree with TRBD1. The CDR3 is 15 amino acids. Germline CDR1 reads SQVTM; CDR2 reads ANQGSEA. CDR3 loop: CGTRKPGQVINEQFF. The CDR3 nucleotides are TGCGGCACCCGCAAACCGGGACAGGTCATCAATGAGCAGTTCTTC.

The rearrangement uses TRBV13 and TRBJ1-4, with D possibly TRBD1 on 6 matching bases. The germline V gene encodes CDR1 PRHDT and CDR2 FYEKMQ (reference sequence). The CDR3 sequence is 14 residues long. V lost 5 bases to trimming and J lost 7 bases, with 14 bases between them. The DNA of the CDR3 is TGTGCCAGCAGCCTTACAGGGAACGGTGAAAAACTGTTTTTT. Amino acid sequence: CASSLTGNGEKLFF.

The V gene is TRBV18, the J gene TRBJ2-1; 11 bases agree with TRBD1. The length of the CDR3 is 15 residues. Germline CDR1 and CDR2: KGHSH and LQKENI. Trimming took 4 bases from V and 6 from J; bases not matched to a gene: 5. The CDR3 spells CASSQDRGRSNEQFF. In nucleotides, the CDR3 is TGTGCCAGCTCACAGGACAGGGGGCGTAGCAATGAGCAGTTCTTC.

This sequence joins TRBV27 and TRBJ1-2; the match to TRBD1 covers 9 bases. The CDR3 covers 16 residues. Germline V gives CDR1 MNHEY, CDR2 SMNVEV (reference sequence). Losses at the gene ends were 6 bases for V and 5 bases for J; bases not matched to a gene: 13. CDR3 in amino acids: CASRRTGAGGGYGYTF. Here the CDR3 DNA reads TGTGCCAGCAGAAGGACAGGGGCCGGAGGGGGTTATGGCTACACCTTC.

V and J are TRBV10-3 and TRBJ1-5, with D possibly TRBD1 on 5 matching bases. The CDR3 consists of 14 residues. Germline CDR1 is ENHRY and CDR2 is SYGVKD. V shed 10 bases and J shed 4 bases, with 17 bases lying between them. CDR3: CASQVDGGNQPQHF. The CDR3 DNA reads TGTGCCAGCCAGGTTGACGGGGGAAATCAGCCCCAGCATTTT.

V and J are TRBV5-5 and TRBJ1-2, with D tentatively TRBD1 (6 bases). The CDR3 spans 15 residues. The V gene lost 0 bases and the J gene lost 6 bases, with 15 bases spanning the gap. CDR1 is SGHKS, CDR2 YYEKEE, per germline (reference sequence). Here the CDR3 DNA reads TGTGCCAGCAGCTTGGAAGGCAGGGGAAGCAATGGCTACACCTTC. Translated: CASSLEGRGSNGYTF.

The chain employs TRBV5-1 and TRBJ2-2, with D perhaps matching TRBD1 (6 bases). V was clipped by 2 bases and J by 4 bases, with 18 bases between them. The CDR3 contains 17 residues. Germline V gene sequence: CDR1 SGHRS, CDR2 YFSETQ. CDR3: CASSLWAGVEGTGELFF. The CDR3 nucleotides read TGCGCCAGCAGCTTATGGGCAGGGGTTGAGGGCACCGGGGAGCTGTTTTTT.

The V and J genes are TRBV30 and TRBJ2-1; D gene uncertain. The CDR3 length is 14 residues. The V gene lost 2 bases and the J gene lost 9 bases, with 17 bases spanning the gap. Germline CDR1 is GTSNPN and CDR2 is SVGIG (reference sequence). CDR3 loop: CAWSPRKALPEQFF. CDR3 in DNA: TGTGCCTGGAGTCCTAGGAAGGCCCTGCCTGAGCAGTTCTTC.

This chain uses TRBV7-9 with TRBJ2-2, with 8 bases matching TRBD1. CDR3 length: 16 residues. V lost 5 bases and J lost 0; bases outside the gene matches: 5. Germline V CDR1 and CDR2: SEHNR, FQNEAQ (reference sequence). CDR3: CASSVGRGPNTGELFF. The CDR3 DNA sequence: TGTGCCAGCAGCGTCGGCAGGGGGCCGAACACCGGGGAGCTGTTTTTT. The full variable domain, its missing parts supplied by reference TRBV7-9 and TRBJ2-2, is DTGVSQNPRHKITKRGQNVTFRCDPISEHNRLYWYRQTLGQGPEFLTYFQNEAQLEKSRLLSDRFSAERPKGSFSTLEIQRTEQGDSAMYLCASSVGRGPNTGELFFGEGSRLTVL.

In nucleotides, the CDR3 is TGTGCCAGCTCACCCACAAGGCAAAGCTCCTACAATGAGCAGTTCTTC. The encoded protein is CASSPTRQSSYNEQFF. The chain has TRBV18 and TRBJ2-1, with no clear D. The V gene's germline CDR1 is KGHSH and CDR2 LQKENI. The CDR3 has 16 residues. The germline V and J ends were trimmed by 3 bases and 0 bases, with 12 bases remaining between them.

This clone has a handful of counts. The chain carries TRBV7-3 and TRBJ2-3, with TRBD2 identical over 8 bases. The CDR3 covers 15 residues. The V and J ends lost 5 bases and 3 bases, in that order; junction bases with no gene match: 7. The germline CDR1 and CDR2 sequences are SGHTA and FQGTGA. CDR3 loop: CASSQAGVETDTQYF. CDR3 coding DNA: TGTGCCAGCAGCCAAGCGGGAGTCGAGACAGATACGCAGTATTTT.

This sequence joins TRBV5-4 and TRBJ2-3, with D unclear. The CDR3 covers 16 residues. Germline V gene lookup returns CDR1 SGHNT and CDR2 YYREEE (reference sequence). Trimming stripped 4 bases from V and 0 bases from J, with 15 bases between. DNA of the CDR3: TGTGCCAGCAGCCCTTCGCCTTCAGTGAGCACAGATACGCAGTATTTT. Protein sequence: CASSPSPSVSTDTQYF.

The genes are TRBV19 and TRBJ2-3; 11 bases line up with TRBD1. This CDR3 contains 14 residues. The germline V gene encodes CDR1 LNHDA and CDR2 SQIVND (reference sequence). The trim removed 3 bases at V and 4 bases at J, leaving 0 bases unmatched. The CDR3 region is CASSMGQGADTQYF. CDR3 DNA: TGTGCCAGTAGTATGGGACAGGGGGCAGATACGCAGTATTTT.

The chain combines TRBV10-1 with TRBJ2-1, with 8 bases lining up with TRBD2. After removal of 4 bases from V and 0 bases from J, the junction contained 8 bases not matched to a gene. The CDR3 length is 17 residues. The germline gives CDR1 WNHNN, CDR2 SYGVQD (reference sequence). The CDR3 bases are TGCGCCAGCAGTGCCTTTAGCGGGATAAGCTCCTACAATGAGCAGTTCTTC. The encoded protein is CASSAFSGISSYNEQFF.

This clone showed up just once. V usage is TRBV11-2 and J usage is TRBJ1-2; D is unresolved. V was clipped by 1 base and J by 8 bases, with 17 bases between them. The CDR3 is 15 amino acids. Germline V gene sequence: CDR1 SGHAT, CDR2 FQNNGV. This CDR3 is CASSLGGGLTRGYTF. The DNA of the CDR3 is TGTGCCAGCAGCTTAGGAGGCGGACTAACCAGGGGCTACACCTTC. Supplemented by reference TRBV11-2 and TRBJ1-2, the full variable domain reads EAGVAQSPRYKIIEKRQSVAFWCNPISGHATLYWYQQILGQGPKLLIQFQNNGVVDDSQLPKDRFSAERLKGVDSTLKIQPAKLEDSAVYLCASSLGGGLTRGYTFGSGTRLTVV.

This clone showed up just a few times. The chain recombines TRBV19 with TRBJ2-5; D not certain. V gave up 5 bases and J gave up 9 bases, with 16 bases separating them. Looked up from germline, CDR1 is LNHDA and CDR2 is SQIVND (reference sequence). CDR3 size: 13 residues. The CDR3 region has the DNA TGTGCCAGTAGTCGCGCGGTCCTCGAGGCCCAGTACTTC. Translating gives CASSRAVLEAQYF.

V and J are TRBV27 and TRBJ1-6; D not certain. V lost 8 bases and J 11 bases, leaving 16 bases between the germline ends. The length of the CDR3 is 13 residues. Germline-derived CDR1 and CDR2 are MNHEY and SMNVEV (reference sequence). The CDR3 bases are TGTGCCAGCGGTCGTGGAGGCCGAACACCCCTCCACTTT. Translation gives CASGRGGRTPLHF.

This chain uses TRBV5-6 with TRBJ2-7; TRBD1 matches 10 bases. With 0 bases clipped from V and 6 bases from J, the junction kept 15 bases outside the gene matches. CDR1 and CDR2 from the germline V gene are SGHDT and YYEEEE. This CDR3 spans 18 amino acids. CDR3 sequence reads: CASSLAAPSTGGKREQYF. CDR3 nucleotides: TGTGCCAGCAGCTTGGCCGCTCCGTCGACAGGGGGCAAGCGCGAGCAGTACTTC.

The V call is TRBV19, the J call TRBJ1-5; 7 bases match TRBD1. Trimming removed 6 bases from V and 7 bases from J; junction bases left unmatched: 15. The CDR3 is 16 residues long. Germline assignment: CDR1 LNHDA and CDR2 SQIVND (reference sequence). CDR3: CASSKSTGLGHQPQHF. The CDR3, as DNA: TGTGCCAGTAGCAAATCGACAGGGCTCGGTCACCAGCCCCAGCATTTT.

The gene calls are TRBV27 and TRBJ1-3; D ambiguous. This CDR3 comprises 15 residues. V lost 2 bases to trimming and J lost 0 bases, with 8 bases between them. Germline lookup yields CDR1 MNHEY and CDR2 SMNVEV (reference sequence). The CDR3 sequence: CASSLNQYSGNTIYF. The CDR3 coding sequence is TGTGCCAGCAGTTTAAACCAGTACTCTGGAAACACCATATATTTT.

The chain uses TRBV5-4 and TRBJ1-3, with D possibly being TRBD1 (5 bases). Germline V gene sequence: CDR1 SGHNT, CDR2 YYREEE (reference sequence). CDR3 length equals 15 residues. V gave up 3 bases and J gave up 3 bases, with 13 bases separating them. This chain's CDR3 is CASSSAGSSGNTIYF. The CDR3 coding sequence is TGTGCCAGCAGCTCGGCAGGGTCTAGTGGAAACACCATATATTTT.

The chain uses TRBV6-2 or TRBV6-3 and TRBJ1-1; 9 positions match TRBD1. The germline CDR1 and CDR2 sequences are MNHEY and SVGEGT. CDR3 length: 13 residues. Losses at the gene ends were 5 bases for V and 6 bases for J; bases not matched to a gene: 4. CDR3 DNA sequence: TGTGCCAGCAGTACAGGGGGCAGAGCTGAAGCTTTCTTT. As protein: CASSTGGRAEAFF.